This T cell receptor (beta chain) was obtained from a study of CDR3 diversity in severe acne (dated by TCRdb to the late 2010s). Library creation used PCR. Reads for this sample came from an Illumina HiSeq 2000. TCRdb passed the public sequencing reads through fastp at Q25 and MiXCR, retaining productive beta sequences. Each entry merges the rows of one CDR3 protein and shows their most common DNA and genes. In this sample the table shows roughly 93,000 distinct CDR3 sequences, 45% to 55% of which occur a single time. The ten largest clones take up roughly 12% of the sample. V is shortened by 1 base, J by 6 bases, and the region joining them spans 9 bases. Measured from the cysteine to the phenylalanine, the CDR3 is 14 residues long. Just the 42-base CDR3 DNA is kept, in frame starting at base 1. For CDR1 and CDR2, the germline V gene lists SGHTA and FQGTGA. This clonotype has at least ten counts. The antigen this receptor binds is unknown. No quality values exist for individual bases; no much larger clone is one base distant.

The receptor was isolated from a male donor with severe acne vulgaris. Sequencing input: blood. The chain couples TRBV7-3 to TRBJ2-2; the D gene assignment is ambiguous. The DNA reads as follows: TGTGCCAGCAGCTTAATTCCGTTCGCCGGGGAGCTGTTTTTT. It translates as CASSLIPFAGELFF.